This T cell receptor (beta chain) was identified during a study of blood T cell repertoires in COVID-19. Across the whole study: The cDNA or gDNA used as material had been derived from T cells, B-cell-depleted T cells, or PBMCs.

In the authors' workflow: The authors estimated nucleated cell counts from reference gene primer amplification. The method was immunoSEQ multiplex PCR; TCRdb's version includes in-frame clones alone and lacks a portion of them. V, J and clone size reflect that table, while D and trimming were determined from the DNA. The sample yields about 210,000 clones, roughly 81% seen once. Germline V gene sequence: CDR1 SGHNT, CDR2 YYREEE (reference sequence). The CDR3 is made up of 13 amino acids. V lost 0 bases and J 5 bases, leaving 6 bases between the germline ends. Sequencing was done on a sample of peripheral blood. The chain links TRBV5-4 to TRBJ2-4; unclear D gene. This receptor was identified in a woman in her forties or fifties with active or convalescent COVID-19. The CDR3 coding sequence is TGTGCCAGCAGCTTGGATAGAGAAAACATTCAGTACTTC. Translation: CASSLDRENIQYF.